A single sample is the source of the 30 T cell receptor beta chains below, sequenced in a study of CD8+ T cells in alopecia areata. Extraction and reverse transcription of RNA yielded cDNA as the sequencing template. Using immunoSEQ multiplex PCR, the repertoire was profiled, and TCRdb retains in-frame clones only, with some absent. The sample includes some 150,000 clones, 65% to 75% of them seen just once. The sample here was CD8+ T cells sorted from blood, taken at week 0. The receptors were gathered from a human donor with alopecia areata.

This clone was seen once. This rearrangement joins TRBV10-3 to TRBJ2-1; 14 positions agree with TRBD2. The germline V gene has CDR1 ENHRY and CDR2 SYGVKD. This CDR3 has 16 amino acids. V shed 7 bases and J 8 bases; nucleotides not matched to a gene: 10. The CDR3 reads CAINGRLAGGLDEQFF. In DNA form, the CDR3 reads TGTGCCATCAACGGACGACTAGCGGGGGGGTTGGATGAGCAGTTCTTC.

This rearrangement joins TRBV13 to TRBJ2-4, with 10 nucleotides matching TRBD2. The CDR3 is 14 residues long. Per the germline V gene, CDR1 is PRHDT and CDR2 is FYEKMQ (reference sequence). J was trimmed by 9 bases and V by 5 bases; bases with no gene match: 7. The CDR3 region is CASSLLAGEGIQYF. In nucleotides, the CDR3 is TGTGCCAGCAGCCTCCTAGCGGGGGAAGGCATTCAGTACTTC.

J is TRBJ2-4 and V is TRBV5-6; TRBD2 agrees at 7 bases. This CDR3 region has 14 residues. Per germline, CDR1 SGHDT and CDR2 YYEEEE. The ends lost 3 bases at V and 8 bases at J; junction bases unmatched: 8. DNA of the CDR3: TGTGCCAGCAGCTGGGGGACTATGCGGGACATTCAGTACTTC. This sequence encodes CASSWGTMRDIQYF.

This chain uses TRBV27 with TRBJ1-2, with D unclear. Per the germline V gene, CDR1 is MNHEY and CDR2 is SMNVEV (reference sequence). The ends were cut back, 6 bases at V and 7 bases at J, with 15 bases in the middle. The CDR3 length is 13 residues. The CDR3 nucleotides are TGTGCCAGCAGCAACGCAGGTTCTGGTGGCTACACCTTC. It translates to CASSNAGSGGYTF.

The chain couples TRBV25-1 to TRBJ1-5, with a possible D match to TRBD1 (5 bases). This CDR3 has 15 amino acids. Between the trimmed V and J ends, which lost 1 base and 6 bases, there was a span of 13 bases. The V gene's germline CDR1 is MGHDK and CDR2 SYGVNS. DNA of the CDR3: TGTGCCAGCAGTGAATCAGGCAGGGTCAGTCAGCCCCAGCATTTT. As protein: CASSESGRVSQPQHF.

The chain carries TRBV29-1 and TRBJ1-1, with a weak D call TRBD1 (5 bases). This CDR3 is built from 10 residues. Trimming removed 5 bases from V and 7 bases from J, with 8 bases in between. Germline CDR1 and CDR2: SQVTM and ANQGSEA. CDR3 in amino acids: CSVMTVEAFF. The CDR3 nucleotides read TGCAGCGTTATGACAGTTGAAGCTTTCTTT.

This CDR3 is CASGRAGAYEQYF. The CDR3 DNA reads as TGCGCCAGCGGTAGGGCGGGAGCCTACGAGCAGTACTTC. V and J are TRBV5-1 and TRBJ2-7; 7 nucleotides line up with TRBD2. The CDR3 length is 13 residues. V lost 7 bases and J lost 2; bases outside the gene matches: 6. Looked up from germline, CDR1 is SGHRS and CDR2 is YFSETQ.

V is TRBV5-5 and J is TRBJ1-5, with D hard to call. V was cut by 5 bases and J by 7 bases, with 16 bases left in between. Germline V gene data show CDR1 as SGHKS and CDR2 as YYEKEE (reference sequence). The CDR3 spans 14 residues. This chain's CDR3 is CASSRAEPRQPQHF. CDR3 nucleotides: TGTGCCAGCAGTAGGGCGGAACCCCGGCAGCCCCAGCATTTT. The full variable domain, rest sourced from reference TRBV5-5 and TRBJ1-5, is DAGVTQSPTHLIKTRGQQVTLRCSPISGHKSVSWYQQVLGQGPQFIFQYYEKEERGRGNFPDRFSARQFPNYSSELNVNALLLGDSALYLCASSRAEPRQPQHFGDGTRLSIL.

In DNA form, the CDR3 reads TGTGCCAGCAGTGGACTAGCGGGGGCCACCACGACGTACGTGCAGTTCTTC. Protein sequence: CASSGLAGATTTYVQFF. The chain uses TRBV27 and TRBJ2-1; 13 bases match TRBD2. The J segment lost 12 bases and the V segment lost 5 bases, leaving 16 bases of the junction unmatched. The CDR3 runs 17 residues. Germline loops: CDR1 MNHEY, CDR2 SMNVEV (reference sequence).

This clone was counted only a few times. The chain uses TRBV7-9 and TRBJ2-6, with a possible D match to TRBD1 (5 bases). Germline CDR1 is SEHNR and CDR2 is FQNEAQ (reference sequence). The CDR3 spans 18 residues. Between the trimmed V and J ends, which lost 4 bases and 0 bases, there was a span of 16 bases. CDR3 amino acids: CASSSPQGSLSGANVLTF. CDR3 coding DNA: TGTGCCAGCAGCTCCCCTCAGGGTAGCCTCTCTGGGGCCAACGTCCTGACTTTC. Full variable domain (missing parts from reference TRBV7-9 and TRBJ2-6): DTGVSQNPRHKITKRGQNVTFRCDPISEHNRLYWYRQTLGQGPEFLTYFQNEAQLEKSRLLSDRFSAERPKGSFSTLEIQRTEQGDSAMYLCASSSPQGSLSGANVLTFGAGSRLTVL.

The chain joins TRBV5-6 to TRBJ2-7; D perhaps matches TRBD1 (5 bases). The germline V gene has CDR1 SGHDT and CDR2 YYEEEE. The V end lost 1 base, the J end lost 3 bases, and 8 bases lay between the germline ends. The CDR3 is 13 amino acids. CDR3 loop: CASSLRQNYEQYF. The CDR3 nucleotides read TGTGCCAGCAGCTTGAGACAGAACTACGAGCAGTACTTC.

V is TRBV29-1 and J is TRBJ1-4; 12 positions match TRBD1. After removal of 6 bases from V and 5 bases from J, the junction contained 7 bases not matched to a gene. This CDR3 spans 15 amino acids. Germline CDR1 SQVTM, CDR2 ANQGSEA. The CDR3 spells CSVPGTGGGNEKLFF. In DNA, the CDR3 is TGCAGCGTCCCCGGGACAGGGGGCGGAAATGAAAAACTGTTTTTT.

V gene TRBV5-6 combines with J gene TRBJ2-5; a weak D match, TRBD1 (6 bases). The CDR3 runs to 14 residues. Germline CDR1 reads SGHDT; CDR2 reads YYEEEE. V was clipped by 0 bases and J by 4 bases, with 10 bases between them. This chain's CDR3 is CASSLGTGLETQYF. The CDR3 DNA is TGTGCCAGCAGCTTGGGTACAGGGTTAGAGACCCAGTACTTC.

The V and J genes are TRBV7-9 and TRBJ2-7; tentatively, D is TRBD1 (6 bases). CDR3 size: 15 residues. Trimming stripped 5 bases from V and 3 bases from J, with 17 bases between. Germline loops: CDR1 SEHNR, CDR2 FQNEAQ (reference sequence). In DNA form, the CDR3 reads TGTGCCAGCAGCCCCCGTTCAGGGGAATACTACGAGCAGTACTTC. The encoded protein is CASSPRSGEYYEQYF.

This clone appeared a few times. This chain uses TRBV6-5 with TRBJ1-4, with TRBD1 matching over 11 bases. The CDR3 has 15 residues. Germline V gene sequence: CDR1 MNHEY, CDR2 SVGAGI. The trim removed 2 bases at V and 7 bases at J, leaving 3 bases unmatched. The CDR3 spells CASSYGTGGSEKLFF. CDR3 sequence (DNA): TGTGCCAGCAGTTACGGGACAGGGGGTAGTGAAAAACTGTTTTTT.

This clone came up a few times. The sample holds other DNA sequences that translate to the same CDR3. V and J are TRBV13 and TRBJ1-1; D might be TRBD1 (6 bases). The germline gives CDR1 PRHDT, CDR2 FYEKMQ (reference sequence). V was cut by 5 bases and J by 0 bases, with 10 bases left in between. This CDR3 has 14 amino acids. The CDR3 reads CASSLGQLNTEAFF. The DNA for the CDR3 is TGTGCCAGCAGCCTCGGACAGTTGAACACTGAAGCTTTCTTT.

This clone was detected only a few times. Distinct nucleotide sequences in the sample also encode this CDR3. The rearrangement uses TRBV5-1 and TRBJ2-7; D remains unclear. With 3 bases removed from V and 0 bases from J, the gap between germline ends came to 4 bases. The CDR3 covers 12 residues. CDR1 is SGHRS, CDR2 YFSETQ, per germline. CDR3 residues: CASSSDSYEQYF. The CDR3 coding sequence is TGCGCCAGCAGCTCCGACTCCTACGAGCAGTACTTC.

A single count supports this clone. The rearrangement joins TRBV5-1 to TRBJ1-2, with D perhaps TRBD1 (5 bases). V was cut by 4 bases and J by 7 bases, with 14 bases left in between. Per germline, CDR1 SGHRS and CDR2 YFSETQ. CDR3 length equals 13 residues. The CDR3: CASSPPEGSGYTF. The CDR3 coding sequence is TGCGCCAGCAGCCCCCCGGAGGGGTCTGGCTACACCTTC. The whole variable domain, remainder taken from reference TRBV5-1 and TRBJ1-2, is KAGVTQTPRYLIKTRGQQVTLSCSPISGHRSVSWYQQTPGQGLQFLFEYFSETQRNKGNFPGRFSGRQFSNSRSEMNVSTLELGDSALYLCASSPPEGSGYTFGSGTRLTVV.

The chain employs TRBV5-6 and TRBJ1-3; D unclear. Germline V gene sequence: CDR1 SGHDT, CDR2 YYEEEE. Trimming pared 2 bases from V and 0 bases from J, leaving 9 bases between. The CDR3 contains 15 residues. Written as DNA, the CDR3 is TGTGCCAGCAGCTTTTTCGGGATCTCTGGAAACACCATATATTTT. The encoded protein is CASSFFGISGNTIYF.

The chain joins TRBV29-1 to TRBJ2-2, with 9 nucleotides matching TRBD1. Per germline, CDR1 SQVTM and CDR2 ANQGSEA. The CDR3 is 15 residues long. V was clipped by 3 bases and J by 0 bases; unmatched bases: 2. The CDR3 region is CSVEGTGSNTGELFF. CDR3 DNA: TGCAGCGTTGAGGGGACAGGGTCGAACACCGGGGAGCTGTTTTTT.

The gene calls are TRBV5-1 and TRBJ2-7, with TRBD1 as a possible D gene (5 bases). This CDR3 contains 18 residues. CDR1 and CDR2 (germline): SGHRS, YFSETQ. With 0 bases removed from V and 1 base from J, the gap between germline ends came to 20 bases. The CDR3 region has the DNA TGCGCCAGCAGCTTGGGATATTTCGTCAGGGATCTATCCTACGAGCAGTACTTC. Amino acid sequence: CASSLGYFVRDLSYEQYF.

In this sample, this clone turned up once. This chain links TRBV11-1 with TRBJ2-5; 13 bases are shared with TRBD2. The junction had 9 bases not matched to a gene; V was cut back by 5 bases and J by 9 bases. CDR3 length equals 15 residues. Germline CDR1 reads SGHAT; CDR2 reads FQDESV (reference sequence). The CDR3 spells CASSDAATSGGAQYF. Here the CDR3 DNA reads TGTGCCAGCAGCGACGCTGCAACTAGCGGGGGGGCCCAGTACTTC.

V gene TRBV5-1 combines with J gene TRBJ2-1, with 7 positions matching TRBD2. Germline loops: CDR1 SGHRS, CDR2 YFSETQ. The CDR3 has 13 amino acids. Losses at the gene ends were 5 bases for V and 4 bases for J; bases not matched to a gene: 3. CDR3 in DNA: TGCGCCAGCAGTTCGGGGGGTTACAATGAGCAGTTCTTC. Protein: CASSSGGYNEQFF.

This clone has only a few counts. This sequence joins TRBV15 and TRBJ2-1; a weak D match, TRBD1 (5 bases). Germline CDR1 reads LNHNV; CDR2 reads YYDKDF (reference sequence). V gave up 5 bases and J gave up 8 bases, with 19 bases separating them. This CDR3 is built from 15 residues. CDR3 residues: CATSPRVGLGDEQFF. CDR3 DNA: TGTGCCACCAGCCCCCGGGTGGGGCTTGGCGATGAGCAGTTCTTC.

Concerning this clone itself: The junction departs from the called germline gene at one end, perhaps through a read error. The chain carries TRBV6-5 and TRBJ1-1; D is unresolved. This CDR3 has 15 residues. The germline V gene encodes CDR1 MNHEY and CDR2 SVGAGI. CDR3 DNA: TGTGCCAGCAGTTACTCATCCGGGTCGGTCACTGGAGCTTTCTTT. It translates to CASSYSSGSVTGAFF.

This sequence joins TRBV7-9 and TRBJ2-1; 11 positions agree with TRBD1. V trimming: 2 bases; J trimming: 8 bases; junction bases outside the gene matches: 8. Germline CDR1 reads SEHNR; CDR2 reads FQNEAQ (reference sequence). The CDR3 is 16 residues long. The CDR3 protein is CASSLFRTGGTDEQFF. The CDR3 DNA is TGTGCCAGCAGCTTATTTCGGACAGGGGGCACGGATGAGCAGTTCTTC.

The chain recombines TRBV21-1 with TRBJ2-5; the table gives TRBD2 as D, unverified against the DNA. TRBV21-1 counts as a pseudogene. This CDR3 is 14 amino acids long. CDR3 protein: CASSKGGLRETQYF. The CDR3 bases are TGTGCCAGCAGCAAAGGGGGACTTCGGGAGACCCAGTACTTC.

The chain employs TRBV29-1 and TRBJ1-1; D is unresolved. Germline assignment: CDR1 SQVTM and CDR2 ANQGSEA. The length of the CDR3 is 12 residues. V shed 1 base and J shed 14 bases, with 17 bases lying between them. The CDR3 loop is CSVEAGSITGFF. In DNA form, the CDR3 reads TGCAGCGTTGAAGCAGGAAGTATTACCGGATTCTTT.

The rearrangement joins TRBV30 to TRBJ1-6; weak D call: TRBD1 (6 bases). Germline V gene sequence: CDR1 GTSNPN, CDR2 SVGIG (reference sequence). The ends were cut back, 2 bases at V and 7 bases at J, with 15 bases in the middle. There are 15 residues in the CDR3. The CDR3 sequence: CAWSQQGAGNSPLHF. In DNA form, the CDR3 reads TGTGCCTGGAGTCAACAGGGCGCGGGGAATTCACCCCTCCACTTT.

This clone has only a few counts. The V gene is TRBV7-9, the J gene TRBJ2-2; no definite D call. Germline CDR1 SEHNR, CDR2 FQNEAQ (reference sequence). CDR3 length equals 12 residues. V gave up 5 bases and J gave up 9 bases, with 10 bases separating them. The CDR3 sequence is CASSLGFRELFF. CDR3 sequence (DNA): TGTGCCAGCAGCCTAGGATTCAGGGAGCTGTTTTTT. Full variable domain (remainder filled in from reference TRBV7-9 and TRBJ2-2): DTGVSQNPRHKITKRGQNVTFRCDPISEHNRLYWYRQTLGQGPEFLTYFQNEAQLEKSRLLSDRFSAERPKGSFSTLEIQRTEQGDSAMYLCASSLGFRELFFGEGSRLTVL.